Below, one T cell receptor (beta chain) is given with its context. No cognate antigen has been identified for it. Base qualities are not provided; no much larger clone lies one nucleotide away. Taken with the paper, the label for time point translates to: blood 4 weeks post-SBRT, at nephrectomy. Interpreted using the paper, the treatment or condition label stands for: 15 Gy SBRT to primary tumor, nephrectomy 4 weeks later. Samples came from a clinical trial, in which primary renal cell carcinomas received 15 Gy stereotactic body radiation therapy followed by nephrectomy 4 weeks later. To follow tumor-enriched clonotypes, peripheral blood was collected serially from radiation-treated patients at baseline and again at 2 weeks and 4 weeks after SBRT. Every patient had renal cell carcinoma of clear cell pathology. The QIAamp DNA Blood Mini Kit (Qiagen) was used to prepare genomic DNA for TCR sequencing. The analyses included only samples that passed all quality control checks.

The entry originates in a study of radiation and T cells in renal cell carcinoma (TCRdb year 2020). Turning to the overall study: TCR beta sequencing covered around 50 samples in total, comprising roughly 25 tumors and roughly 27 peripheral blood samples. Across all 50 or so samples, 4,016,671 unique CDR3 nucleotide sequences, encoding 2,658,974 unique CDR3 amino acid sequences, were identified. The final blood draw was performed at 4 weeks after radiation, at the same time as nephrectomy. Beyond this particular receptor, the publication reports: Effects of radiation dose or scheduling on the TCR repertoire could not be addressed with the single-armed trial design. Because no pretreatment tumor biopsies were available, whether clonotypes were present in the tumor at baseline could not be determined. In blood, the top tumor clonotypes increased between baseline and 2 weeks post-radiation and then shrank by 4 weeks, which suggests that tumor-resident clones expanded only transiently. Tracking of blood repertoire dynamics stopped at three to four weeks after treatment, with no follow-up past that point.

TCR beta libraries were generated from genomic DNA with the immunoSEQ kit, following the manufacturer's recommendations. For library preparation, a first multiplex PCR was performed with proprietary primers, followed by a second PCR in which unique barcodes were added, and bead cleanups were performed after each round. A kit-provided positive control reaction and a negative control reaction were included in every sample batch. The final libraries were assessed on an Agilent 4200 TapeStation D1000 ScreenTape, pooled by volume, and quantified by qPCR. Sequencing was performed on an Illumina NextSeq500 using a MidOutput 150-cycle cartridge, with 156 Read1 cycles, 15 Index1 cycles, and the kit custom primers. The pooled library was loaded at roughly 0.93 pM, with a roughly 20% PhiX control spiked in. Turning to the authors' computational methods: Vendor-processed data were analyzed in R, and a clonotype was defined as all T cells sharing the same CDR3 nucleotide sequence. In the clone abundance analyses, frequencies were normalized to the 10,000 most abundant clones in each sample. Public T cell clones, which averaged fewer than five per sample, were excluded before analysis. A difference in abundance of at least 32-fold between compartments was used to define tumor-enriched and baseline blood-enriched clonotypes. Clonotypes expanded or contracted between blood time points were identified with a beta-binomial differential abundance model. Similarity between tumor and blood repertoires was quantified using the Baroni-Urbani and Buser coefficient, and groups were compared with two-tailed Wilcoxon tests in R. TCRdb provides this immuneACCESS table in a form limited to in-frame rearrangements. Some clones are lacking; in checked studies, under half of them reflect an unresolved V gene, and why the rest are absent is not known. That table supplies the V and J calls and clone size; D and trimming were determined from the DNA. The sample table records approximately 170,000 clones; 88% of these occur just once. The ten largest account for about 11% of the sample.

For CDR1 and CDR2, the germline V gene lists MNHEY and SVGAGI. Spanning cysteine to phenylalanine, the CDR3 consists of 15 amino acids. The read is trimmed to its CDR3 DNA, 45 bases read in frame from base 1. Trimming takes 6 bases from V and 4 bases from J, and the germline ends sit 19 bases apart. The V gene is TRBV6-5 and the J gene is TRBJ2-7, with TRBD1 perhaps the D gene, on 6 matching bases. Sequenced material: blood, taken from a patient whose treatment included radiotherapy and nephrectomy. This TCR derives from a woman aged 50 to 65 with renal cell carcinoma. The DNA is as follows: TGTGCCAGCAGGGTGGGGGCAGGGACAAGATACGAGCAGTACTTC. It translates to CASRVGAGTRYEQYF.